Presented here are 32 T cell receptor beta chains from one specimen sequenced in a study of T cells in localized non-small cell lung cancer. Clones were sequenced by immunoSEQ multiplex PCR, and TCRdb holds only the in-frame ones, with some missing. This table has roughly 990 clones, less than 25% appearing once. Source: normal lung tissue next to the tumor, taken before any cancer treatment. Source of these receptors: a male donor aged 60 or over with stage III lung adenocarcinoma.

V usage is TRBV11-3 and J usage is TRBJ1-3; D not certain. V lost 4 bases and J lost 4, with 14 bases in between. This CDR3 contains 15 residues. Germline CDR1 reads SGHNT; CDR2 reads YENEEA. CDR3 in amino acids: CASSSPLELGNTIYF. The CDR3 DNA reads TGTGCCAGCAGCTCCCCTCTAGAGCTAGGAAACACCATATATTTT.

The rearrangement uses TRBV6-8 and TRBJ2-1; 11 positions match TRBD2. V was clipped by 5 bases and J by 7 bases; unmatched bases: 10. The length of the CDR3 is 16 residues. Germline V gene lookup returns CDR1 MNHGY and CDR2 SAAAGT. CDR3 coding DNA: TGTGCCAGCAGTCAACTAGCGGGGGCTTATAGGAATGAGCAGTTCTTC. Encoded protein: CASSQLAGAYRNEQFF.

The chain carries TRBV5-1 and TRBJ1-3; perhaps TRBD1 as D (6 bases). The CDR3 length is 16 residues. CDR1 is SGHRS, CDR2 YFSETQ, per germline. V was pared by 2 bases and J by 0 bases, with 12 bases between. As DNA, the CDR3 is TGCGCCAGCAGCTTAGCTGGACAGTACTCTGGAAACACCATATATTTT. Its translation is CASSLAGQYSGNTIYF.

CDR3 coding DNA: TGTGCCATCAGTGAGCCGGGGACAGGGATATACACTGAAGCTTTCTTT. It yields the protein CAISEPGTGIYTEAFF. The chain combines TRBV10-3 with TRBJ1-1; the match to TRBD1 covers 9 bases. V was clipped by 2 bases and J by 3 bases; unmatched bases: 7. Germline V gene sequence: CDR1 ENHRY, CDR2 SYGVKD. The CDR3 has 16 amino acids.

The chain links TRBV19 to TRBJ1-5, with a weak D call TRBD1 (5 bases). CDR1 and CDR2 (germline): LNHDA, SQIVND (reference sequence). There are 16 residues in the CDR3. Trimming shortened V by 2 bases and J by 3 bases, and 14 bases separated the two germline ends. Here the CDR3 reads CASSINPTGANQPQHF. The CDR3 bases are TGTGCCAGTAGTATAAACCCCACAGGCGCCAATCAGCCCCAGCATTTT.

The V and J genes are TRBV19 and TRBJ1-6, with a possible D match to TRBD1 (5 bases). This CDR3 has 16 residues. Germline V gives CDR1 LNHDA, CDR2 SQIVND (reference sequence). V lost 5 bases and J lost 9, with 20 bases in between. CDR3 sequence reads: CASSSYGTTGTSPLHF. The CDR3, as DNA: TGTGCCAGTAGTTCGTACGGGACGACTGGAACTTCACCCCTCCACTTT.

The rearrangement joins TRBV18 to TRBJ1-5, with D possibly TRBD1 on 5 matching bases. Trimming stripped 3 bases from V and 4 bases from J, with 16 bases between. From germline, CDR1 is KGHSH and CDR2 LQKENI. The length of the CDR3 is 16 residues. CDR3 protein: CASSPRDGKGNQPQHF. In nucleotides, the CDR3 is TGTGCCAGCTCACCTAGGGACGGAAAGGGGAATCAGCCCCAGCATTTT.

The V call is TRBV11-3, the J call TRBJ2-7; 10 positions agree with TRBD2. The CDR3 sequence is 14 residues long. Trimming took 1 base from V and 5 from J; bases not matched to a gene: 2. Looked up from germline, CDR1 is SGHNT and CDR2 is YENEEA. The CDR3 coding sequence is TGTGCCAGCAGCTTAGGCCTAGCGGGGGACGAGCAGTACTTC. Encoded protein: CASSLGLAGDEQYF.

This sequence joins TRBV6-8 and TRBJ1-1; D is uncertain. The germline V gene encodes CDR1 MNHGY and CDR2 SAAAGT. Trimming pared 2 bases from V and 5 bases from J, leaving 9 bases between. The CDR3 loop spans 13 amino acids. The CDR3 nucleotides are TGTGCCAGCAGTTACCAACATTGGACTGAAGCTTTCTTT. Protein product: CASSYQHWTEAFF.

This chain connects TRBV30 to TRBJ1-1, with D unclear. V dropped 0 bases and J dropped 0 bases, with 5 bases sitting between them. CDR1 and CDR2 from the germline V gene are GTSNPN and SVGIG (reference sequence). This CDR3 is built from 13 residues. DNA for the CDR3: TGTGCCTGGAGTGTACAGATGAACACTGAAGCTTTCTTT. It specifies CAWSVQMNTEAFF.

The chain couples TRBV5-1 to TRBJ2-3, with 9 bases lining up with TRBD2. Trimming removed 2 bases from V and 3 bases from J; junction bases left unmatched: 7. This CDR3 region has 16 residues. Germline CDR1 SGHRS, CDR2 YFSETQ. The CDR3 nucleotides are TGCGCCAGCAGCTTCCAAGGCGGGGGGGAGACAGATACGCAGTATTTT. This gives the protein CASSFQGGGETDTQYF.

This chain joins TRBV29-1 and TRBJ2-5; D is perhaps TRBD1 or TRBD2 (5 bases each). The V end was cut by 6 bases, the J end by 4 bases, with 18 bases between. The CDR3 extends over 14 amino acids. Germline lookup yields CDR1 SQVTM and CDR2 ANQGSEA. CDR3 amino acids: CSVPLTGRVETQYF. In DNA form, the CDR3 reads TGCAGCGTCCCGCTAACGGGGCGTGTAGAGACCCAGTACTTC.

There are a few counts of this clone. V usage is TRBV19 and J usage is TRBJ1-5; TRBD1 aligns across 8 bases. The V segment lost 5 bases and the J segment 9 bases; nucleotides outside the gene matches: 15. CDR1 is LNHDA, CDR2 SQIVND, per germline (reference sequence). The CDR3 is 16 amino acids. In DNA form, the CDR3 reads TGTGCCAGTAGTGGGTGGACAGGGAATGTTGGTGGGCCCCAGCATTTT. Translated: CASSGWTGNVGGPQHF.

This chain uses TRBV11-3 with TRBJ2-6; the match to TRBD1 covers 8 bases. With V trimmed by 3 bases and J by 0 bases, 7 bases remained unmatched. This CDR3 spans 18 amino acids. Germline CDR1 reads SGHNT; CDR2 reads YENEEA. The CDR3 loop is CASSLVTGAISGANVLTF. The CDR3 DNA reads TGTGCCAGCAGCTTGGTGACAGGGGCAATCTCTGGGGCCAACGTCCTGACTTTC.

This rearrangement joins TRBV19 to TRBJ1-4; D is unresolved. Deletions cut 8 bases from V and 5 bases from J, with 12 bases between. CDR3 size: 13 residues. Germline V gene sequence: CDR1 LNHDA, CDR2 SQIVND (reference sequence). CDR3 DNA sequence: TGTGCCAGTCGGGGAAACCGAAATGAAAAACTGTTTTTT. It encodes CASRGNRNEKLFF.

The CDR3 nucleotides are TGTGCCAGCACCGAAACCCCGACAGGGGCCCACGAGCAGTACTTC. Translation: CASTETPTGAHEQYF. The rearrangement uses TRBV6-8 and TRBJ2-7; 8 positions match TRBD1. Trimming took 7 bases from V and 5 from J; bases not matched to a gene: 13. CDR1 is MNHGY and CDR2 is SAAAGT in the germline V gene. The CDR3 is 15 amino acids.

This clone was detected only a few times. The chain combines TRBV11-3 with TRBJ2-6; D is unclear. Per germline, CDR1 SGHNT and CDR2 YENEEA. Trimming took 3 bases from V and 0 from J, leaving 6 bases between them. This CDR3 has 15 residues. As DNA, the CDR3 is TGTGCCAGCAGCTTGGGCGCCTCTGGGGCCAACGTCCTGACTTTC. Residues: CASSLGASGANVLTF.

In this sample, this clone is medium-sized (0.01 to 0.1%). The J gene is TRBJ1-1, the V gene TRBV11-3; D remains unclear. Trimming stripped 0 bases from V and 6 bases from J, with 11 bases between. The CDR3 has 14 residues. Germline V gene lookup returns CDR1 SGHNT and CDR2 YENEEA. CDR3 coding DNA: TGTGCCAGCAGCTTAGATACCGTCGGGGCTGAAGCTTTCTTT. This encodes CASSLDTVGAEAFF.

V is TRBV5-1 and J is TRBJ2-4; 8 nucleotides agree with TRBD1. The V gene's germline CDR1 is SGHRS and CDR2 YFSETQ. This CDR3 is built from 18 residues. Unmatched junction bases numbered 9, after V lost 1 base and J lost 0 bases. This CDR3 reads CASSLNFGTGLAKNIQYF. The CDR3 DNA sequence: TGCGCCAGCAGCTTGAATTTCGGGACAGGACTAGCCAAAAACATTCAGTACTTC.

In its sample, this clone was seen a few times. The rearrangement joins TRBV7-6 to TRBJ2-2, with D possibly matching TRBD1 (5 bases). The V gene lost 2 bases and the J gene lost 3 bases, with 10 bases spanning the gap. Germline V lookup: CDR1 SGHVS, CDR2 FNYEAQ. CDR3 length: 15 residues. CDR3 DNA sequence: TGTGCCAGCAGCTTAAAACAGGTGGACACCGGGGAGCTGTTTTTT. This codes for CASSLKQVDTGELFF.

This clone was found a few times. V gene TRBV6-8 combines with J gene TRBJ2-6; a possible D gene is TRBD1 (5 bases). Trimming took off 5 bases at V and 0 bases at J, with 14 bases between the two ends. CDR3 length equals 17 residues. CDR1 and CDR2 from the germline V gene are MNHGY and SAAAGT. CDR3 loop: CASSIRSGSSGANVLTF. DNA of the CDR3: TGTGCCAGCAGTATTCGGTCAGGGTCCTCTGGGGCCAACGTCCTGACTTTC.

This rearrangement joins TRBV19 to TRBJ2-1; TRBD2 aligns across 12 bases. V was clipped by 4 bases and J by 2 bases; unmatched bases: 0. The length of the CDR3 is 15 residues. The germline V gene has CDR1 LNHDA and CDR2 SQIVND (reference sequence). The CDR3 reads CASSRTSGAYNEQFF. The DNA of the CDR3 is TGTGCCAGTAGTAGGACTAGCGGGGCCTACAATGAGCAGTTCTTC.

This clone has more than one count but fewer than ten. The rearrangement joins TRBV11-3 to TRBJ1-3, with a weak D call TRBD1 (5 bases). This CDR3 has 14 amino acids. CDR1 is SGHNT and CDR2 is YENEEA in the germline V gene. The V and J ends lost 8 bases and 1 base respectively, with 12 bases between them. CDR3 protein: CASLPRESGNTIYF. CDR3 nucleotide sequence: TGTGCCAGCCTACCCAGGGAGTCTGGAAACACCATATATTTT.

In its sample, this clone is large. The CDR3 is CASSLLAGTSQGEQYF. Written as DNA, the CDR3 is TGTGCCAGCAGTTTGCTCGCCGGGACGTCCCAAGGGGAGCAGTACTTC. The chain has TRBV28 and TRBJ2-7; D is possibly TRBD1 or TRBD2 (5 bases each). Germline lookup yields CDR1 MDHEN and CDR2 SYDVKM. This CDR3 has 16 amino acids. The ends were cut back, 3 bases at V and 7 bases at J, with 22 bases in the middle. Full variable domain (missing parts from reference TRBV28 and TRBJ2-7): DVKVTQSSRYLVKRTGEKVFLECVQDMDHENMFWYRQDPGLGLRLIYFSYDVKMKEKGDIPEGYSVSREKKERFSLILESASTNQTSMYLCASSLLAGTSQGEQYFGPGTRLTVT.

The chain couples TRBV10-2 to TRBJ1-1, with D maybe TRBD1 (5 bases). This CDR3 region has 14 residues. Looked up from germline, CDR1 is WSHSY and CDR2 is SAAADI. V shed 2 bases and J shed 6 bases, with 13 bases lying between them. The chain's CDR3 is CASSEGTADAEAFF. CDR3 DNA sequence: TGCGCCAGCAGTGAGGGGACGGCTGACGCTGAAGCTTTCTTT.

The rearrangement uses TRBV19 and TRBJ2-3, with D perhaps TRBD1 (6 bases). V lost 8 bases and J 2 bases, leaving 14 bases between the germline ends. Germline CDR1 is LNHDA and CDR2 is SQIVND (reference sequence). CDR3 size: 14 residues. DNA for the CDR3: TGTGCCAGTCTGGGACATAAGTACACAGATACGCAGTATTTT. Residues: CASLGHKYTDTQYF.

J is TRBJ2-7 and V is TRBV6-8; 10 bases are shared with TRBD2. J was trimmed by 3 bases and V by 0 bases; bases with no gene match: 5. The CDR3 is 16 amino acids. Germline CDR1 MNHGY, CDR2 SAAAGT. This CDR3 reads CASSYSMASGGYEQYF. The CDR3, as DNA: TGTGCCAGCAGTTACTCGATGGCTAGCGGGGGCTACGAGCAGTACTTC.

This chain joins TRBV30 and TRBJ1-2; TRBD1 matches 12 bases. This CDR3 region has 14 residues. The V gene's germline CDR1 is GTSNPN and CDR2 SVGIG (reference sequence). Germline trimming cut 5 bases from V and 7 bases from J; bases unmatched to any gene: 8. DNA of the CDR3: TGTGCCTGGGGAGGGGGACAGGGGGCCGGTGGCTACACCTTC. It translates to CAWGGGQGAGGYTF.

This chain links TRBV28 with TRBJ2-7; D may be TRBD2 (5 bases). Trimming removed 11 bases at V and 0 bases at J, with 11 bases between. The CDR3 sequence is 12 residues long. Germline values: CDR1 MDHEN, CDR2 SYDVKM. The CDR3 DNA reads as TGTGCCTCGATGGGGAGCTCCTACGAGCAGTACTTC. This codes for CASMGSSYEQYF.

This rearrangement joins TRBV18 to TRBJ2-5; 7 nucleotides match TRBD1. The V gene end was trimmed by 4 bases and the J gene end by 1 base; junction bases not matched to a gene: 3. Germline assignment: CDR1 KGHSH and CDR2 LQKENI. The CDR3 contains 14 residues. The CDR3 nucleotides are TGTGCCAGCTCACAAGGACAGGTCCAAGAGACCCAGTACTTC. Protein: CASSQGQVQETQYF.

In its sample, this clone is medium-sized. The chain employs TRBV7-2 and TRBJ1-1; a possible D gene is TRBD1 (5 bases). The CDR3 has 13 residues. The V gene's germline CDR1 is SGHTA and CDR2 FQGNSA. Trimming left V 6 bases short and J 1 base short, with 9 bases between. The CDR3 sequence: CASRGTRNTEAFF. The CDR3 DNA follows: TGTGCCAGCAGAGGGACCAGGAACACTGAAGCTTTCTTT.

This clone is large (0.1 to 1%) within its sample. The DNA of the CDR3 is TGTGCCAGCAGAGGCGGACAGGGTAATTCACCCCTCCACTTT. It codes for CASRGGQGNSPLHF. This chain connects TRBV6-8 to TRBJ1-6, with 8 bases that match TRBD1. Per germline, CDR1 MNHGY and CDR2 SAAAGT. The CDR3 loop spans 14 amino acids. V dropped 6 bases and J dropped 6; count of bases not matched to a gene: 4.